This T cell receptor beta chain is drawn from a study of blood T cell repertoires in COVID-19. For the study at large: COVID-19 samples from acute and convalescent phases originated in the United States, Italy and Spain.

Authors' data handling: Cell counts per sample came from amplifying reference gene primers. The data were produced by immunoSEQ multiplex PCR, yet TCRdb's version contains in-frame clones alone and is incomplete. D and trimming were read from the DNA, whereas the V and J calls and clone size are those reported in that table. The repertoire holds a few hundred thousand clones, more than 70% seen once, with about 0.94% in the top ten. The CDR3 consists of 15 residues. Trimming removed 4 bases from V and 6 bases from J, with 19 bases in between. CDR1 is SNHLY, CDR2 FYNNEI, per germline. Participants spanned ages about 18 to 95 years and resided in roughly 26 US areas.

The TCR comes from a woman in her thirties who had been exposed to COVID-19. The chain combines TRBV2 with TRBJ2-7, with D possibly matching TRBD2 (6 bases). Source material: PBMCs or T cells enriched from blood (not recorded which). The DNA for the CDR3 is TGTGCCAGCAGTGTAGAGGGACGGGAGTTGACCGAGCAGTACTTC. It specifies CASSVEGRELTEQYF.